The rows below give T cell receptor beta chains drawn from one sample of a study of beta chain features in type 1 diabetes. The data were produced by immunoSEQ multiplex PCR, yet TCRdb's version contains in-frame clones alone and is incomplete. The repertoire holds 900,000 or so clones, with under 20% as singletons. The sample consisted of naive CD4+ T cells from blood. The receptors shown here come from a woman between 18 and 29 years old in good health. CDR3s leave out the opening cysteine and the closing phenylalanine or tryptophan. D genes are given only for firm matches.

>TRBD1|TRBJ2-7|TRBV7-2
ASSEQGLEQY
>-|TRBJ2-2|TRBV5-1
ASSLDTLPPPTGELF
>TRBD2|TRBJ2-2|TRBV11-2
ASSLVFWREGRGLF
>TRBD2|TRBJ2-5|TRBV27
ASRRSGTAGTQY
>TRBD1|TRBJ2-3|TRBV4-1
ASSPQPRQGGRISTDTQY
>-|TRBJ1-1|TRBV4-2
ASSPSGVGAF
>TRBD2|TRBJ2-3|TRBV11-2
ASSTIAGGSTDTQY
>-|TRBJ1-5|TRBV4-3
ASSQALGGATQH
>-|TRBJ1-6|TRBV4-3
ASSQEARRGRNSPLH
>-|TRBJ2-1|TRBV7-9
ASSWTGSYNEQF
>-|TRBJ1-2|TRBV28
ASMPLREGYGYT
>TRBD2|TRBJ2-3|TRBV5-6
ASLGRGGADTQY
>TRBD2|TRBJ2-1|TRBV9
ASSVSSGRAYNEQF
>-|TRBJ2-2|TRBV9
ASSAVVAGQQNTGELF
>-|TRBJ2-7|TRBV5-1
ASSLEGHRATGYEQY
>TRBD2|TRBJ2-2|TRBV7-3
ASSLDGGSLAGELF
>TRBD2|TRBJ2-3|TRBV7-9
ASNFGISAGEAYTQY
>-|TRBJ2-2|TRBV7-8
ASRPDYTGELF
>-|TRBJ1-1|TRBV29-1
SADKQLWDTEAF
>-|TRBJ2-7|TRBV5-6
ASSLALYEQY
>TRBD2|TRBJ2-1|TRBV7-2
ASSQDSGGSYNEQF
>-|TRBJ2-1|TRBV28
ASGRAGSASRNEQF
>TRBD2|TRBJ2-1|TRBV18
ASSPREAGAYNEQF
>-|TRBJ2-1|TRBV25-1
ASSARPVGVEQF
>-|TRBJ2-3|TRBV5-4
ASSLAGVTDTQY
>-|TRBJ2-7|TRBV5-1
ASSLFGDSSYEQY
>-|TRBJ2-1|TRBV29-1
SVVGGIPYNEQF
>-|TRBJ2-1|TRBV21-1
ASIRLGGQF
>TRBD2|TRBJ2-3|TRBV6-6
ASSSRTSGRTDTQY
>-|TRBJ1-1|TRBV20-1
SARVTVMAF
>TRBD2|TRBJ2-3|TRBV29-1
SVVVLAGSTDTQY
>TRBD1|TRBJ1-2|TRBV18
ASSPRQGARYGYT
>TRBD1|TRBJ1-4|TRBV27
ASSIRTGGEEKLF
>-|TRBJ2-4|TRBV4-3
ASSQVGPRGDKNIQY
>TRBD1|TRBJ1-2|TRBV18
ASSPPGQGFNYGYT
>-|TRBJ2-5|TRBV6-1
ASSVDRSYQETQY
>-|TRBJ2-3|TRBV7-9
ASSLAGPGEDTQY
>TRBD2|TRBJ2-5|TRBV6-5
ASSGLAVTQY
>-|TRBJ1-1|TRBV7-3
ASSLGPLNTEAF
>-|TRBJ2-3|TRBV15
ATSFRGANPDTQY
>TRBD2|TRBJ2-3|TRBV4-1
ASSPGGGTGTDTQY
>TRBD2|TRBJ2-7|TRBV28
ASSLIGGRDFYEQY